These 29 T cell receptor beta chains were all obtained from the same sample, sequenced in a study of CD8+ T cells in alopecia areata. In each case, RNA was isolated and then reverse transcribed into cDNA as the sequencing template. The protocol was immunoSEQ multiplex PCR, while the TCRdb copy is restricted to in-frame clones and leaves out a portion. Here the sample spans a few hundred thousand clones, 45% to 70% being singletons. The sequenced sample was CD8+ T cells sorted from blood. Receptors were obtained from a human donor in good health.

This chain connects TRBV30 to TRBJ2-7; D could derive from TRBD1 or TRBD2 (5 bases each). This CDR3 has 14 amino acids. The germline CDR1 and CDR2 sequences are GTSNPN and SVGIG (reference sequence). The V end lost 0 bases, the J end lost 5 bases, and 14 bases lay between the germline ends. The CDR3 loop is CAWSVGQGVHEQYF. As DNA, the CDR3 is TGTGCCTGGAGTGTGGGGCAGGGAGTCCACGAGCAGTACTTC. Full variable domain (missing parts from reference TRBV30 and TRBJ2-7): SQTIHQWPATLVQPVGSPLSLECTVEGTSNPNLYWYRQAAGRGLQLLFYSVGIGQISSEVPQNLSASRPQDRQFILSSKKLLLSDSGFYLCAWSVGQGVHEQYFGPGTRLTVT.

In this sample, this clone turned up a few times. The V gene is TRBV21-1, the J gene TRBJ1-2. TRBV21-1 is marked as a pseudogene. The CDR3 length is 14 residues. The CDR3 sequence is CASSKTNSHYGYTF. The CDR3 nucleotides are TGTGCCAGCAGCAAAACCAACTCCCACTATGGCTACACCTTC.

The genes are TRBV4-1 and TRBJ2-3, with 8 bases aligning to TRBD2. V trimming: 4 bases; J trimming: 6 bases; junction bases outside the gene matches: 0. CDR3 length: 12 residues. Germline CDR1 and CDR2: MGHRA and YSYEKL. CDR3 sequence: CASSPGGDTQYF. CDR3 in DNA: TGCGCCAGCAGCCCGGGAGGGGATACGCAGTATTTT.

To note about this clone: A junction boundary mismatches the germline segment, possibly from a read error. The chain couples TRBV4-2 to TRBJ2-2; 14 bases match TRBD2. CDR1 and CDR2 (germline): LGHNA, YNFKEQ. The CDR3 runs 17 residues. In DNA, the CDR3 is TGTGCCAGCAGCCAACGACTAGCGGGGGGGAGCACCGGGGAGCCGTTTTTT. Translation: CASSQRLAGGSTGEPFF.

This clone has just one count. The rearrangement uses TRBV29-1 and TRBJ2-7; D perhaps matches TRBD1 (6 bases). The germline CDR1 and CDR2 sequences are SQVTM and ANQGSEA. The CDR3 has 15 amino acids. The V gene lost 0 bases and the J gene lost 1 base, with 13 bases spanning the gap. The CDR3 nucleotides are TGCAGCGTTGAAGATCTACAGGGAAATTCCTACGAGCAGTACTTC. Its protein is CSVEDLQGNSYEQYF.

This chain connects TRBV27 to TRBJ1-6, with 9 bases fitting TRBD1. V shed 5 bases, J shed 10 bases, and the junction held 9 bases outside the gene matches. The CDR3 is 15 amino acids. CDR1 and CDR2 (germline): MNHEY, SMNVEV (reference sequence). The CDR3 loop is CASSLFGTGRSPLHF. CDR3 bases: TGTGCCAGCAGTCTTTTTGGGACAGGGCGCTCACCCCTCCACTTT.

The chain combines TRBV29-1 with TRBJ1-1, with 7 bases fitting TRBD1. J gave up 4 bases and V 7 bases, and 9 bases lay outside the gene matches. The CDR3 runs to 13 residues. Germline loops: CDR1 SQVTM, CDR2 ANQGSEA. CDR3: CSGAPGQSTEAFF. The CDR3 DNA follows: TGCAGCGGCGCCCCGGGACAGAGCACTGAAGCTTTCTTT.

The rearrangement uses TRBV5-1 and TRBJ2-3, with D perhaps being TRBD1 or TRBD2 (5 bases each). CDR1 is SGHRS, CDR2 YFSETQ, per germline. The CDR3 covers 15 residues. Trimming took off 7 bases at V and 0 bases at J, with 15 bases between the two ends. The CDR3 DNA sequence: TGCGCCAGCCGGGACGGAGATTCTAGCACAGATACGCAGTATTTT. Amino acids: CASRDGDSSTDTQYF.

CDR3 sequence reads: CSGTGGADYGYTF. The DNA of the CDR3 is TGCAGCGGGACAGGGGGCGCGGACTATGGCTACACCTTC. The chain has TRBV29-1 and TRBJ1-2, with 11 bases that match TRBD1. This CDR3 contains 13 residues. Losses at the gene ends were 7 bases for V and 3 bases for J; bases not matched to a gene: 4. Per germline, CDR1 SQVTM and CDR2 ANQGSEA.

The V gene is TRBV15, the J gene TRBJ1-6, with D unclear. V was trimmed by 4 bases and J by 11 bases, leaving 18 bases between them. Germline V gives CDR1 LNHNV, CDR2 YYDKDF (reference sequence). This CDR3 is 15 amino acids long. The chain's CDR3 is CATSKKWPGDTPLHF. For the CDR3, the DNA is TGTGCCACCAGCAAAAAGTGGCCGGGTGACACACCCCTCCACTTT.

The chain uses TRBV27 and TRBJ1-2; tentative D call: TRBD1 (5 bases). The CDR3 is 14 amino acids. Trimming cost V 6 bases and J 6 bases, with 17 bases left between them. The V gene's germline CDR1 is MNHEY and CDR2 SMNVEV (reference sequence). The CDR3 coding sequence is TGTGCCAGCAGCGCCTTGGGGGGTGGAGATGGCTACACCTTC. Its translation is CASSALGGGDGYTF.

This clone was detected only once. The chain combines TRBV14 with TRBJ2-5; tentative D call: TRBD1 (6 bases). The J call may not be correct, given that the DNA end is closer to TRBJ2-7. The CDR3 consists of 13 residues. CDR1 SGHDN and CDR2 FVKESK come from the germline V gene. The CDR3 sequence: CASSPGQLYEQYF. CDR3 nucleotides: TGTGCCAGCAGCCCCGGACAGCTTTACGAGCAGTACTTC.

The chain has TRBV4-1 and TRBJ1-2; no reliable D call. Germline assignment: CDR1 MGHRA and CDR2 YSYEKL. The V and J ends lost 5 bases and 8 bases respectively, with 12 bases between them. The CDR3 is made up of 12 amino acids. The CDR3 DNA reads as TGCGCCAGCAGCAACTCAGGTGGAGGCTACACCTTC. It yields the protein CASSNSGGGYTF.

This chain joins TRBV27 and TRBJ1-3; TRBD1 aligns across 8 bases. After removal of 0 bases from V and 1 base from J, the junction contained 2 bases not matched to a gene. CDR3 length: 16 amino acids. Germline CDR1 MNHEY, CDR2 SMNVEV (reference sequence). The CDR3 loop reads CASSLSGTGSGNTIYF. As DNA, the CDR3 is TGTGCCAGCAGTTTATCCGGGACAGGTTCTGGAAACACCATATATTTT.

V usage is TRBV27 and J usage is TRBJ1-3, with 10 bases identical to TRBD1. The V and J ends lost 5 bases and 2 bases, in that order; junction bases with no gene match: 12. This CDR3 spans 18 amino acids. CDR1 is MNHEY, CDR2 SMNVEV, per germline (reference sequence). DNA for the CDR3: TGTGCCAGCAGTGCCATTCCCCCCGGGACAGGGGCTGGAAACACCATATATTTT. It codes for CASSAIPPGTGAGNTIYF.

This clone was found a few times. The CDR3 region has the DNA TGTGCCAGCAGCTTGGTGACTGAAGCTTTCTTT. Translating gives CASSLVTEAFF. This rearrangement joins TRBV5-6 to TRBJ1-1; D ambiguous. Trimming took 0 bases from V and 5 from J, leaving 2 bases between them. This CDR3 contains 11 residues. Germline CDR1 and CDR2: SGHDT and YYEEEE.

In its sample, this clone was seen a few times. The gene calls are TRBV11-2 and TRBJ2-5, with D possibly TRBD1 on 7 matching bases. The V end was cut by 5 bases, the J end by 1 base, with 11 bases between. The germline CDR1 and CDR2 sequences are SGHAT and FQNNGV. The CDR3 contains 14 residues. Here the CDR3 reads CASSPQGGQETQYF. CDR3 DNA sequence: TGTGCCAGCAGCCCCCAGGGGGGCCAAGAGACCCAGTACTTC.

This chain links TRBV5-1 with TRBJ1-1; the match to TRBD1 covers 9 bases. The length of the CDR3 is 14 residues. V was clipped by 3 bases and J by 1 base; unmatched bases: 1. CDR1 is SGHRS, CDR2 YFSETQ, per germline. CDR3 loop: CASSWTGENTEAFF. The CDR3 DNA is TGCGCCAGCAGCTGGACAGGGGAGAACACTGAAGCTTTCTTT.

The chain employs TRBV13 and TRBJ1-5; possible D gene TRBD1, 5 bases. CDR1 and CDR2 from the germline V gene are PRHDT and FYEKMQ (reference sequence). V gave up 0 bases and J gave up 5 bases, with 11 bases separating them. CDR3 length: 15 amino acids. In DNA form, the CDR3 reads TGTGCCAGCAGCTTAGGTACAGGATGGGATCAGCCCCAGCATTTT. Protein sequence: CASSLGTGWDQPQHF.

This clone was seen more than once but under ten times. The CDR3 nucleotides are TGCAGCGTTGACTCTGGGACCGGCTACACCTTC. Translation gives CSVDSGTGYTF. The rearrangement links TRBV29-1 to TRBJ1-2, with D tentatively TRBD1 (5 bases). Germline V gene sequence: CDR1 SQVTM, CDR2 ANQGSEA. This CDR3 contains 11 residues. With 3 bases removed from V and 8 bases from J, the gap between germline ends came to 10 bases.

For this clone: The same CDR3 also results from other DNA sequences found in this sample. CDR3 sequence (DNA): TGTGCCAGCGGCTGGCAAGAGACCCAGTACTTC. This gives the protein CASGWQETQYF. The gene calls are TRBV5-6 and TRBJ2-5; D is ambiguous. The germline V gene has CDR1 SGHDT and CDR2 YYEEEE. V gave up 7 bases and J gave up 2 bases, with 6 bases separating them. This CDR3 region has 11 residues.

This clone was picked up one time. The rearrangement links TRBV4-2 to TRBJ2-1; a weak D match, TRBD2 (7 bases). V gave up 10 bases and J gave up 6 bases, with 19 bases separating them. The CDR3 sequence is 14 residues long. CDR1 LGHNA and CDR2 YNFKEQ come from the germline V gene. CDR3 region: CATSTGEGVNEQFF. CDR3 nucleotides: TGTGCCACGTCGACGGGGGAGGGGGTCAATGAGCAGTTCTTC.

The rearrangement uses TRBV5-1 and TRBJ2-3, with D unclear. Germline assignment: CDR1 SGHRS and CDR2 YFSETQ. The CDR3 sequence is 15 residues long. Deletions cut 0 bases from V and 2 bases from J, with 10 bases between. CDR3 protein: CASSLGGPLTDTQYF. CDR3 DNA sequence: TGCGCCAGCAGCTTGGGCGGTCCGCTCACAGATACGCAGTATTTT. Based on the CDR3 plus reference TRBV5-1 and TRBJ2-3, the full variable domain is KAGVTQTPRYLIKTRGQQVTLSCSPISGHRSVSWYQQTPGQGLQFLFEYFSETQRNKGNFPGRFSGRQFSNSRSEMNVSTLELGDSALYLCASSLGGPLTDTQYFGPGTRLTVL.

The chain uses TRBV27 and TRBJ2-7; 9 bases are shared with TRBD1. J was trimmed by 3 bases and V by 3 bases; bases with no gene match: 6. This CDR3 is 15 amino acids long. Germline V gives CDR1 MNHEY, CDR2 SMNVEV (reference sequence). CDR3 sequence: CASSFRTGVLYEQYF. For the CDR3, the DNA is TGTGCCAGCAGTTTCAGGACAGGGGTACTCTACGAGCAGTACTTC.

The chain couples TRBV27 to TRBJ1-1; D gene uncertain. Between the trimmed V and J ends, which lost 6 bases and 1 base, there was a span of 18 bases. CDR3 length: 16 amino acids. Germline V lookup: CDR1 MNHEY, CDR2 SMNVEV (reference sequence). Written as DNA, the CDR3 is TGTGCCAGCAGGAGACATTTACGGGCTAGGAACACTGAAGCTTTCTTT. Translating it yields CASRRHLRARNTEAFF.

For this clone: Mismatch with germline at one junction end may stem from a read error. This rearrangement joins TRBV11-2 to TRBJ1-1; D gene uncertain. The CDR3 has 13 residues. CDR1 and CDR2 from the germline V gene are SGHAT and FQNNGV. This CDR3 is CTSSLGRNTEAFF. CDR3 bases: TGTACCAGCAGCTTAGGGCGGAATACTGAAGCTTTCTTT.

The V and J genes are TRBV15 and TRBJ1-2; D gene uncertain. The V end was cut by 0 bases, the J end by 2 bases, with 10 bases between. The CDR3 runs to 15 residues. The V gene's germline CDR1 is LNHNV and CDR2 YYDKDF (reference sequence). The CDR3, as DNA: TGTGCCACCAGCAGAGATCGTGCAGGCAACTATGGCTACACCTTC. As protein: CATSRDRAGNYGYTF.

This sequence joins TRBV5-6 and TRBJ1-5, with D unresolved. Trimming removed 4 bases from V and 4 bases from J, with 12 bases in between. The CDR3 is 14 amino acids. The germline gives CDR1 SGHDT, CDR2 YYEEEE. The CDR3 spells CASSIGARNQPQHF. DNA for the CDR3: TGTGCCAGCAGCATCGGCGCCCGTAATCAGCCCCAGCATTTT.

This clone was seen only a few times. The J gene is TRBJ1-4, the V gene TRBV25-1; D gene unclear. V dropped 6 bases and J dropped 8 bases, with 7 bases sitting between them. This CDR3 region has 11 residues. Germline V gene lookup returns CDR1 MGHDK and CDR2 SYGVNS. CDR3 nucleotide sequence: TGTGCCAGCAGGGAGTCGGAAAAACTGTTTTTT. It codes for CASRESEKLFF.